This passage covers 29 T cell receptor beta chains from one sample sequenced in a study of blood T cell repertoires in COVID-19. Sequenced by immunoSEQ multiplex PCR; TCRdb stores in-frame clones only, minus some. The sample has approximately 210,000 clones, approximately 94% seen once; the top ten hold about 0.76%. Input material: peripheral blood. The receptors stem from a man aged 30 to 45 with COVID-19, enrolled during active disease.

The V call is TRBV9, the J call TRBJ1-6; the match to TRBD1 covers 10 bases. The V segment lost 4 bases and the J segment 9 bases; nucleotides outside the gene matches: 4. Germline V lookup: CDR1 SGDLS, CDR2 YYNGEE. This CDR3 is built from 14 residues. CDR3 nucleotide sequence: TGTGCCAGCAGCACCGGGACAGGGGCTTCACCCCTCCACTTT. This codes for CASSTGTGASPLHF.

V gene TRBV19 combines with J gene TRBJ2-5, with 8 bases matching TRBD1. The CDR3 extends over 16 amino acids. Germline trimming cut 4 bases from V and 1 base from J; bases unmatched to any gene: 8. CDR1 is LNHDA, CDR2 SQIVND, per germline (reference sequence). This chain's CDR3 is CASSTGTGPPQETQYF. In DNA, the CDR3 is TGTGCCAGTAGTACCGGGACAGGCCCACCCCAAGAGACCCAGTACTTC.

The chain employs TRBV4-2 and TRBJ1-3, with 9 bases that match TRBD1. V lost 3 bases to trimming and J lost 4 bases; unmatched junction nucleotides: 4. CDR1 and CDR2 from the germline V gene are LGHNA and YNFKEQ. CDR3 size: 15 residues. The CDR3 DNA follows: TGTGCCAGCAGCCACGACAGGGGGAGAGGAAACACCATATATTTT. This encodes CASSHDRGRGNTIYF.

This chain connects TRBV10-3 to TRBJ2-2; D is possibly TRBD2 (6 bases). CDR1 is ENHRY and CDR2 is SYGVKD in the germline V gene. There are 15 residues in the CDR3. Deletions cut 8 bases from V and 0 bases from J, with 13 bases between. CDR3 loop: CAIWDGGSNTGELFF. The CDR3 DNA is TGTGCCATCTGGGACGGGGGATCGAACACCGGGGAGCTGTTTTTT.

In the case of this clone: The junction departs from the called germline gene at one end, perhaps through a read error. CDR3 sequence reads: CASSKEVGRGTDTQYF. CDR3 DNA sequence: TGCGCCAGCAGCAAAGAGGTCGGGAGAGGCACAGATACGCAGTATTTT. This chain joins TRBV4-1 and TRBJ2-3; maybe TRBD2 (6 bases). The V gene's germline CDR1 is MGHRA and CDR2 YSYEKL. The CDR3 covers 16 residues.

The chain is built from TRBV7-6 and TRBJ1-4; 7 nucleotides match TRBD1. J gave up 0 bases and V 8 bases, and 15 bases lay outside the gene matches. Germline V gene lookup returns CDR1 SGHVS and CDR2 FNYEAQ. This CDR3 has 18 amino acids. CDR3 coding DNA: TGTGCCAGCGCCCCCTTTCAGGGGGTTTTCGCAACTAATGAAAAACTGTTTTTT. Encoded protein: CASAPFQGVFATNEKLFF. Full variable domain (outside the CDR3, taken from reference TRBV7-6 and TRBJ1-4): GAGVSQSPRYKVTKRGQDVALRCDPISGHVSLYWYRQALGQGPEFLTYFNYEAQQDKSGLPNDRFSAERPEGSISTLTIQRTEQRDSAMYRCASAPFQGVFATNEKLFFGSGTQLSVL.

This chain uses TRBV5-1 with TRBJ1-4, with D tentatively TRBD1 (6 bases). V dropped 0 bases and J dropped 5 bases, with 11 bases sitting between them. This CDR3 has 15 residues. Germline CDR1 and CDR2: SGHRS and YFSETQ. This CDR3 reads CASSLARQGNEKLFF. DNA for the CDR3: TGCGCCAGCAGCTTGGCTAGGCAGGGGAATGAAAAACTGTTTTTT.

This chain joins TRBV7-3 and TRBJ2-6; 7 bases map to TRBD1. With 5 bases clipped from V and 0 bases from J, the junction kept 7 bases outside the gene matches. The CDR3 has 17 residues. The germline V gene encodes CDR1 SGHTA and CDR2 FQGTGA. CDR3 in DNA: TGTGCCAGCAGCCCTGGGACAGATCGCTCTGGGGCCAACGTCCTGACTTTC. It encodes CASSPGTDRSGANVLTF.

The chain is built from TRBV15 and TRBJ1-1; D is unclear. CDR3 length equals 16 residues. Germline V gene lookup returns CDR1 LNHNV and CDR2 YYDKDF (reference sequence). With 0 bases removed from V and 1 base from J, the gap between germline ends came to 12 bases. The CDR3 nucleotides are TGTGCCACCAGCAGAGACCCGGGAGCCTGGAACACTGAAGCTTTCTTT. Protein: CATSRDPGAWNTEAFF.

The chain recombines TRBV6-2 or TRBV6-3 with TRBJ1-1, with a possible D match to TRBD1 (6 bases). The CDR3 extends over 16 amino acids. Germline assignment: CDR1 MNHEY and CDR2 SVGEGT. Trimming stripped 0 bases from V and 1 base from J, with 12 bases between. CDR3 protein: CASSYSVTGKNTEAFF. CDR3 DNA sequence: TGTGCCAGCAGTTACTCCGTGACAGGAAAGAACACTGAAGCTTTCTTT.

J is TRBJ1-2 and V is TRBV12-5, with D unclear. Germline loops: CDR1 LGHNT, CDR2 FRNRAP. This CDR3 contains 14 residues. V was shortened by 1 base and J by 1 base, with 7 bases between the two germline ends. In DNA form, the CDR3 reads TGTGCTAGTGGTTTGGGGCCGAATAACTATGGCTACACCTTC. Encoded protein: CASGLGPNNYGYTF.

This chain connects TRBV19 to TRBJ1-5; the D gene is possibly TRBD1 (6 bases). The CDR3 consists of 12 residues. CDR1 is LNHDA, CDR2 SQIVND, per germline (reference sequence). The CDR3 sequence: CATGYSNQPQHF. The CDR3 nucleotides read TGTGCAACAGGGTATAGCAATCAGCCCCAGCATTTT.

The chain couples TRBV5-1 to TRBJ1-2, with TRBD1 matching over 10 bases. The CDR3 is 16 amino acids. Trimming took 4 bases from V and 7 from J; bases not matched to a gene: 13. Germline CDR1 and CDR2: SGHRS and YFSETQ. The DNA for the CDR3 is TGCGCCAGCAGCCTCTCTCGGGACAGGGGAAGCTTTGGCTACACCTTC. The encoded protein is CASSLSRDRGSFGYTF.

The J gene is TRBJ2-5, the V gene TRBV3-1 (or the pseudogene TRBV3-2); possible D gene TRBD1, 6 bases. Germline V gives CDR1 LGHDT, CDR2 YNNKEL (reference sequence). Between the trimmed V and J ends, which lost 4 bases and 2 bases, there was a span of 14 bases. This CDR3 has 15 amino acids. CDR3 DNA: TGTGCCAGCAGCCTCAATCCAGGGGCGCAAGAGACCCAGTACTTC. Its translation is CASSLNPGAQETQYF.

The V and J genes are TRBV10-3 and TRBJ2-3, with a weak D call TRBD2 (5 bases). The germline CDR1 and CDR2 sequences are ENHRY and SYGVKD. The CDR3 contains 16 residues. Trimming took off 6 bases at V and 4 bases at J, with 20 bases between the two ends. As DNA, the CDR3 is TGTGCCATCAGCGACCCAGTTGGACCCGGGGCAGATACGCAGTATTTT. Its protein product is CAISDPVGPGADTQYF.

The chain uses TRBV12-3 or TRBV12-4 and TRBJ1-5; 8 bases match TRBD1. V lost 5 bases and J lost 13; bases outside the gene matches: 10. CDR3 length: 13 amino acids. DNA for the CDR3: TGTGCCAGCAGTCCGACAGGGGCGCAGGTTCAGCATTTT. This encodes CASSPTGAQVQHF.

The V gene is TRBV5-1, the J gene TRBJ2-2; 9 nucleotides align to TRBD1. Germline V lookup: CDR1 SGHRS, CDR2 YFSETQ. This CDR3 is 14 amino acids long. Germline trimming cut 4 bases from V and 9 bases from J; bases unmatched to any gene: 7. The CDR3 reads CASSPDRGVRELFF. The CDR3 bases are TGCGCCAGCAGCCCCGACAGGGGGGTGAGGGAGCTGTTTTTT.

The V gene is TRBV6-1, the J gene TRBJ1-3; no clear D. The CDR3 runs to 16 residues. The germline gives CDR1 MNHNS, CDR2 SASEGT. Trimming removed 2 bases at V and 3 bases at J, with 14 bases between. The CDR3 DNA reads as TGTGCCAGCAGTGAAATTCCGTGGAGCAATGGAAACACCATATATTTT. Translated, it gives CASSEIPWSNGNTIYF.

V usage is TRBV16 and J usage is TRBJ1-5, with 8 bases aligning to TRBD1. Germline V gives CDR1 KGHSY, CDR2 FQNENV. Trimming took 0 bases from V and 5 from J; bases not matched to a gene: 15. CDR3 length: 19 residues. CDR3 coding DNA: TGTGCCAGCAGCCAATCGATAGGAACAGGGGGGGTCGGAGATCAGCCCCAGCATTTT. It specifies CASSQSIGTGGVGDQPQHF.

The chain is built from TRBV7-9 and TRBJ1-2; the D is unclear. Trimming pared 5 bases from V and 13 bases from J, leaving 17 bases between. Germline CDR1 reads SEHNR; CDR2 reads FQNEAQ (reference sequence). CDR3 length equals 12 residues. The CDR3: CASSLKNEEGTF. The CDR3 DNA is TGTGCCAGCAGCCTTAAGAATGAGGAGGGCACCTTC.

This clone was seen only once. The CDR3 DNA sequence: TGCAGTGCTAGTGACTCCGGGACAGCTGGAAACACCATATATTTT. It yields the protein CSASDSGTAGNTIYF. The chain recombines TRBV20-1 with TRBJ1-3; TRBD1 aligns across 7 bases. The CDR3 spans 15 residues. Germline loops: CDR1 DFQATT, CDR2 SNEGSKA (reference sequence). Germline trimming cut 3 bases from V and 2 bases from J; bases unmatched to any gene: 7.

The chain couples TRBV5-1 to TRBJ2-7; D is undetermined. Trimming removed 5 bases from V and 3 bases from J, with 15 bases in between. This CDR3 spans 14 amino acids. The germline gives CDR1 SGHRS, CDR2 YFSETQ. This CDR3 is CASSYDETNYEQYF. CDR3 DNA: TGCGCCAGCAGTTATGATGAGACAAACTACGAGCAGTACTTC.

The chain has TRBV1 and TRBJ1-2; the table's TRBD1 call for D was not verified on the DNA. TRBV1 is designated a pseudogene. The CDR3 covers 18 residues. CDR3 loop: CTSSQGRDRGQAHYGYTF. The CDR3 nucleotides are TGCACCAGCAGCCAAGGTCGGGACAGGGGGCAAGCGCACTATGGCTACACCTTC.

CDR3 in amino acids: CASSSYREPYEQYF. The CDR3 coding sequence is TGTGCCAGCAGCTCATACAGGGAGCCCTACGAGCAGTACTTC. This sequence joins TRBV5-4 and TRBJ2-7; weak D call: TRBD1 (6 bases). V shed 3 bases and J shed 2 bases, with 12 bases lying between them. The CDR3 sequence is 14 residues long. Germline CDR1 SGHNT, CDR2 YYREEE (reference sequence).

This sequence joins TRBV6-5 and TRBJ1-2, with D possibly TRBD1 on 5 matching bases. Germline-derived CDR1 and CDR2 are MNHEY and SVGAGI. V was clipped by 5 bases and J by 4 bases, with 11 bases between them. This CDR3 is built from 13 residues. This CDR3 is CASSQTETYGYTF. The CDR3 nucleotides are TGTGCCAGCAGTCAGACAGAGACCTATGGCTACACCTTC.

In this sample, this clone turned up a few times. V and J are TRBV19 and TRBJ1-5, with D perhaps matching TRBD1 (5 bases). The CDR3 extends over 15 amino acids. The V end was cut by 7 bases, the J end by 7 bases, with 20 bases between. Looked up from germline, CDR1 is LNHDA and CDR2 is SQIVND (reference sequence). In DNA form, the CDR3 reads TGTGCCAGTACCCCCGGCGGGGACGGGGGACAGCCCCAGCATTTT. Its protein product is CASTPGGDGGQPQHF.

This clone has just one count. The rearrangement joins TRBV6-2 or TRBV6-3 to TRBJ2-3; 10 nucleotides agree with TRBD2. This CDR3 has 16 residues. Germline trimming cut 5 bases from V and 3 bases from J; bases unmatched to any gene: 8. The germline gives CDR1 MNHEY, CDR2 SVGEGT. The CDR3 reads CASSTLLAGITDTQYF. The CDR3 nucleotides read TGTGCCAGCAGTACCCTACTAGCGGGGATAACAGATACGCAGTATTTT.

V is TRBV14 and J is TRBJ2-7; possible D gene TRBD1, 6 bases. Germline values: CDR1 SGHDN, CDR2 FVKESK. The V end was cut by 1 base, the J end by 0 bases, with 13 bases between. CDR3 length: 16 residues. DNA of the CDR3: TGTGCCAGCAGCCAAGGCTTCCGGGACAACTCCTACGAGCAGTACTTC. This sequence encodes CASSQGFRDNSYEQYF.

V is TRBV7-9 and J is TRBJ2-1; D might be TRBD1 (6 bases). Germline V gene lookup returns CDR1 SEHNR and CDR2 FQNEAQ (reference sequence). The CDR3 runs 18 residues. Trimming stripped 4 bases from V and 7 bases from J, with 26 bases between. Here the CDR3 reads CASSSHPTGYGTKNEQFF. For the CDR3, the DNA is TGTGCCAGCAGCTCCCACCCTACAGGGTATGGTACCAAAAATGAGCAGTTCTTC.